This T cell receptor beta chain is drawn from a study of CD8+ T cells in alopecia areata. Study information: Tofacitinib was taken orally by treated patients, and the dose was 5 to 10 mg twice daily. The study, taken as a whole, reports: There were also resident alphabeta T cells of normal skin sequenced in scalp samples.

CDR1 is MNHEY and CDR2 is SVGAGI in the germline V gene. The CDR3 sequence is 12 residues long. V shed 10 bases and J shed 2 bases, with 6 bases lying between them. The treatment is: oral pan-JAK inhibitor, 5-10 mg twice daily. In alopecia areata patients, both lesional scalp punch biopsies and peripheral blood were collected. As concerns this clone: The antigen is not known.

Reverse transcription of extracted RNA yielded cDNA, which provided the sequencing template. Method: immunoSEQ multiplex PCR; TCRdb's copy keeps in-frame clones and lacks some. Of about 190,000 clones in the sample, 55% to 70% were seen once. This sequence was found in a human donor with alopecia areata. Sequenced material: CD4+ T cells sorted from blood, taken at week 4, from a patient treated with tofacitinib. This chain links TRBV6-5 with TRBJ2-6; D is ambiguous. CDR3 region: CATITGANVLTF. The CDR3 bases are TGTGCCACGATCACTGGGGCCAACGTCCTGACTTTC.